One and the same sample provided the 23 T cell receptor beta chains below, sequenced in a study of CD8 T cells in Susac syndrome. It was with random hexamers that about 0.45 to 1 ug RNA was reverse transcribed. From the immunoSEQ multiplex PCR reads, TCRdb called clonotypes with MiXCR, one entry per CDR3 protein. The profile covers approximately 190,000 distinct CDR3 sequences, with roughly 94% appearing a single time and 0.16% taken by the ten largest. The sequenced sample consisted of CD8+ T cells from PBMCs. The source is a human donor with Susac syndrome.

DNA of the CDR3: TGTGCCACCAGTGATGGGACAGGGCACAATGAGCAGTTCTTC. Encoded protein: CATSDGTGHNEQFF. J is TRBJ2-1 and V is TRBV24-1, with TRBD1 identical over 9 bases. The germline V gene has CDR1 KGHDR and CDR2 SFDVKD. The J segment lost 5 bases and the V segment lost 3 bases, leaving 1 base of the junction unmatched. The CDR3 extends over 14 amino acids.

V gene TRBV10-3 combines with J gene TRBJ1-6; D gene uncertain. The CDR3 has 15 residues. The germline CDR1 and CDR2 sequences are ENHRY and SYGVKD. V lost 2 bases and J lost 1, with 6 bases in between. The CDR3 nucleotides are TGTGCCATCAGTGAGGGTCGGTCCTATAATTCACCCCTCCACTTT. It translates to CAISEGRSYNSPLHF.

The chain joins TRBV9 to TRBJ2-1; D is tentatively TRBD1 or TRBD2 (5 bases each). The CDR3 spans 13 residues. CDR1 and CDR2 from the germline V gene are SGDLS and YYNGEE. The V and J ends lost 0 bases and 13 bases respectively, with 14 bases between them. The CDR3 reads CASSVAQGEDQFF. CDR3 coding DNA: TGTGCCAGCAGCGTAGCTCAGGGAGAGGATCAGTTCTTC.

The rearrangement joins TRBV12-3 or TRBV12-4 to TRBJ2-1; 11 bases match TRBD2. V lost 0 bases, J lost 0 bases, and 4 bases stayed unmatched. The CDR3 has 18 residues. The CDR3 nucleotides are TGTGCCAGCAGTTTAGCTAGCGGGGGGGTCACCTCCTACAATGAGCAGTTCTTC. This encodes CASSLASGGVTSYNEQFF.

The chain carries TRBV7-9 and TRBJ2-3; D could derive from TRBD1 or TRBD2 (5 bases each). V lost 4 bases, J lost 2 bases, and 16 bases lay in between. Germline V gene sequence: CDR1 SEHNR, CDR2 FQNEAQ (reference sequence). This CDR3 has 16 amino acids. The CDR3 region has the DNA TGTGCCAGCAGCTCACCTCGGGACGACCCCACAGATACGCAGTATTTT. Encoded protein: CASSSPRDDPTDTQYF.

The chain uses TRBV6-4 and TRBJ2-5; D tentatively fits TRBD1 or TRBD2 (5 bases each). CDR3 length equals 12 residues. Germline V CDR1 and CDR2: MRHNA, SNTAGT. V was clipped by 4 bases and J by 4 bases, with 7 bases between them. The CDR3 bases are TGTGCCAGCAGTGGGGGGATAGAGACCCAGTACTTC. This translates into CASSGGIETQYF.

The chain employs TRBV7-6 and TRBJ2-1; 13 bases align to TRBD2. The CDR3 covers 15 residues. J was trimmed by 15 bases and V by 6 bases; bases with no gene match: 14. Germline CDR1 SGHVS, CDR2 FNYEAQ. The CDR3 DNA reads TGTGCCAGCAGTTCGTCCGGGACTAGCGGGGCCCTGATGTTCTTC. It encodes CASSSSGTSGALMFF.

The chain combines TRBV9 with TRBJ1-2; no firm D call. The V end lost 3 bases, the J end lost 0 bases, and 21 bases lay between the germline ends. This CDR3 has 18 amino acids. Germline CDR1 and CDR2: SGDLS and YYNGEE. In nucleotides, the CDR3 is TGTGCCAGCAGCGAACCCCGGGCCCAACTGTCGACTAACTATGGCTACACCTTC. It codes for CASSEPRAQLSTNYGYTF.

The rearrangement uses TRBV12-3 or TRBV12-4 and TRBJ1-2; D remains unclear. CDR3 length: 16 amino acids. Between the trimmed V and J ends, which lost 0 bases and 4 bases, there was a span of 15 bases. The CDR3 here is CASSLALKQAFYGYTF. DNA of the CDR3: TGTGCCAGCAGTTTAGCGCTTAAGCAAGCATTCTATGGCTACACCTTC.

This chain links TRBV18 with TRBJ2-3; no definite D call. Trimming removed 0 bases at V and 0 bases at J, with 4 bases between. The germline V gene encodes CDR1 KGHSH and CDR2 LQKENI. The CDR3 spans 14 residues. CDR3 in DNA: TGTGCCAGCTCACCACCGGTCAGCACAGATACGCAGTATTTT. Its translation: CASSPPVSTDTQYF.

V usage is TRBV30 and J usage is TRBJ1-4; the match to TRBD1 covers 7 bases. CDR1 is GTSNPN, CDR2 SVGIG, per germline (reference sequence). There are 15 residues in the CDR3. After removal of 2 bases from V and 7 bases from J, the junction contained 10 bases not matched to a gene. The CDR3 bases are TGTGCCTGGAGTATTGAGACAGGGAAAGGTGAAAAACTGTTTTTT. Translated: CAWSIETGKGEKLFF.

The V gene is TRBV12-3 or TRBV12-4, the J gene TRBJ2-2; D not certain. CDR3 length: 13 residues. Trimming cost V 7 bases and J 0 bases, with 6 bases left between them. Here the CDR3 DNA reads TGTGCCAGCAATTTTTCGAACACCGGGGAGCTGTTTTTT. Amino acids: CASNFSNTGELFF.

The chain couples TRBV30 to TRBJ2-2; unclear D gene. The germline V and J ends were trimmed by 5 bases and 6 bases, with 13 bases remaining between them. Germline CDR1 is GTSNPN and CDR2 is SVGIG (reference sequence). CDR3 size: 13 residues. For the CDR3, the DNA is TGTGCCTGGGTACAGCAGTTAGCCGGGGAGCTGTTTTTT. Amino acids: CAWVQQLAGELFF.

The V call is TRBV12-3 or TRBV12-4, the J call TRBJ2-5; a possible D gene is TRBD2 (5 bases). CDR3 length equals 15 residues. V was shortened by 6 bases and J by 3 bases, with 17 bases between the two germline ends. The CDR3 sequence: CASSLNPSGEETQYF. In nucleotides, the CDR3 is TGTGCCAGCAGCCTAAACCCCTCCGGGGAAGAGACCCAGTACTTC.

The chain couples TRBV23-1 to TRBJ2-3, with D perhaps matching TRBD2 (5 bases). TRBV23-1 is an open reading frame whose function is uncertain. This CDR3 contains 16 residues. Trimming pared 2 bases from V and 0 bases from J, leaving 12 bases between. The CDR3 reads CASSQKGRPSTDTQYF. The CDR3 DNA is TGCGCCAGCAGTCAAAAAGGGAGACCTAGCACAGATACGCAGTATTTT.

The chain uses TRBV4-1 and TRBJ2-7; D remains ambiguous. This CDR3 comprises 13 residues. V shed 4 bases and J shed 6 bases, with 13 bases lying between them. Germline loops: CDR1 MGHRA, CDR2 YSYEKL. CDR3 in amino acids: CASSPPGVSEQYF. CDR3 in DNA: TGCGCCAGCAGCCCCCCGGGTGTCTCCGAGCAGTACTTC.

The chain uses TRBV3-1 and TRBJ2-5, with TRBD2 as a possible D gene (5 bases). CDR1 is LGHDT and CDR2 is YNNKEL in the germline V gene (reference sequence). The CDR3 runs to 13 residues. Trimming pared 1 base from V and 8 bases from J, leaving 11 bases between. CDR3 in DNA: TGTGCCAGCAGCCAAGCACTAGACCTTACCCAGTACTTC. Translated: CASSQALDLTQYF.

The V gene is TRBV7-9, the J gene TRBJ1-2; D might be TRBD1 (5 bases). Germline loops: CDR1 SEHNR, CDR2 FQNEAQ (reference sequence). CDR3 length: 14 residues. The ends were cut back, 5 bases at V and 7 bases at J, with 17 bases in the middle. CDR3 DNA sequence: TGTGCCAGCAGCGCGGGCCCCAGGGATTTTGGCTACACCTTC. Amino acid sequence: CASSAGPRDFGYTF.

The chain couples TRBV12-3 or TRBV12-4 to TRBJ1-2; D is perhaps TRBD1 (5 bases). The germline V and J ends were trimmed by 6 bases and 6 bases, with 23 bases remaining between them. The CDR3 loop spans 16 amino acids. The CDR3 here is CASSLTSNPTGDGYTF. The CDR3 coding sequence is TGTGCCAGCAGCCTCACCTCCAACCCGACGGGGGATGGCTACACCTTC.

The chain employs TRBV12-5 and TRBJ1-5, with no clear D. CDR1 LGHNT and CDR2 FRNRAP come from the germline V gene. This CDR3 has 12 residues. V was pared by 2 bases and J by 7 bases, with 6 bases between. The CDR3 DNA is TGTGCTAGTGGTTTGATGGGACAGCCCCAGCATTTT. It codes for CASGLMGQPQHF.

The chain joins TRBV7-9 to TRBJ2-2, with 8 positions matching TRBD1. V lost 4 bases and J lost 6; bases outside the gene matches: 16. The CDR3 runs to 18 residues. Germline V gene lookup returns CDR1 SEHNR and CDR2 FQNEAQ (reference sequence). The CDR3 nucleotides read TGTGCCAGCAGCTCTATAACAGGGGGTTCTCCGGTGTCCGGGGAGCTGTTTTTT. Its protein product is CASSSITGGSPVSGELFF.

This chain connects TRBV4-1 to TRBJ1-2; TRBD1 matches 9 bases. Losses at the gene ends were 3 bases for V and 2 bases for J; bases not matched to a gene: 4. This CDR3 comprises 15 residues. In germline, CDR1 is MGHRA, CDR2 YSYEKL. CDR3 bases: TGCGCCAGCAGCCAGACCGGGACAGGGAACTATGGCTACACCTTC. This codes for CASSQTGTGNYGYTF.

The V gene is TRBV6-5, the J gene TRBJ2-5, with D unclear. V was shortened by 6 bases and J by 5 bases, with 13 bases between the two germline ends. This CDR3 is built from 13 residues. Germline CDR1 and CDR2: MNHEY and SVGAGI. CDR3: CASSNSFGETQYF. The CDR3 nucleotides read TGTGCCAGCAGCAACAGTTTTGGCGAGACCCAGTACTTC.